This T cell receptor (beta chain) was sequenced for a study of CD8 T cells in ankylosing spondylitis. Study-wide results and limits: A TCR beta motif of eight highly homologous variants appeared characteristic of ankylosing spondylitis blood.

This clonotype was detected a few times. The antigen is unknown. In TCRdb, the 5' RACE reads were re-called with MiXCR into one record per CDR3 protein. The sample shows 500,000 to 550,000 distinct CDR3 sequences, about 12% of them seen only once. V shed 3 bases and J shed 10 bases, with 15 bases lying between them. This CDR3 has 13 amino acids. The sequenced material came from blood, either unsorted or a sorted T cell fraction (not recorded which). This TCR came from a male donor with ankylosing spondylitis. This chain joins TRBV12-3 or TRBV12-4 and TRBJ1-1; possible D gene TRBD1, 5 bases. The CDR3 nucleotides read TGTGCCAGCAGTTTTATCTCGGGGCAGAGAGCTTTCTTT. This sequence encodes CASSFISGQRAFF.